Listed here are 13 T cell receptor beta chains from one sample, sequenced in a study of blood T cell repertoires in COVID-19. Assay used: immunoSEQ multiplex PCR; TCRdb lists only in-frame clones, some missing. The sample has about 380,000 clones, around 87% seen once. The sample consisted of PBMCs or T cells enriched from blood (not recorded which). Receptor source: a man aged 30 to 39 who had recovered from COVID-19.

The CDR3 reads CASSPGTSGGREQFF. CDR3 nucleotide sequence: TGTGCCAGCAGCCCCGGGACTAGCGGGGGACGGGAGCAGTTCTTC. V gene TRBV13 combines with J gene TRBJ2-1; 14 nucleotides agree with TRBD2. Per germline, CDR1 PRHDT and CDR2 FYEKMQ (reference sequence). V lost 5 bases and J lost 10; bases outside the gene matches: 7. The CDR3 length is 15 residues. The variable domain in full, completed from reference TRBV13 and TRBJ2-1, reads AAGVIQSPRHLIKEKRETATLKCYPIPRHDTVYWYQQGPGQDPQFLISFYEKMQSDKGSIPDRFSAQQFSDYHSELNMSSLELGDSALYFCASSPGTSGGREQFFGPGTRLTVL.

This chain uses TRBV23-1 with TRBJ1-2, with a possible D match to TRBD1 (5 bases). TRBV23-1 is labeled an ORF, and its function is uncertain. The V end was cut by 0 bases, the J end by 8 bases, with 19 bases between. The CDR3 runs to 16 residues. The CDR3 DNA follows: TGCGCCAGCAGTCAATCTATCGGTGACAGCGGGGAGGGCTACACCTTC. Protein product: CASSQSIGDSGEGYTF.

In this sample, this clone turned up a few times. The rearrangement links TRBV30 to TRBJ2-5; D may be TRBD2 (5 bases). Trimming left V 0 bases short and J 4 bases short, with 15 bases between. Germline CDR1 and CDR2: GTSNPN and SVGIG (reference sequence). CDR3 size: 15 residues. CDR3: CAWSVGGSGRETQYF. For the CDR3, the DNA is TGTGCCTGGAGTGTAGGTGGCAGCGGAAGAGAGACCCAGTACTTC.

This clone was seen only a few times. The chain uses TRBV6-2 or TRBV6-3 and TRBJ1-2; TRBD1 agrees at 8 bases. V shed 2 bases, J shed 8 bases, and the junction held 7 bases outside the gene matches. The CDR3 contains 14 residues. Germline V gene sequence: CDR1 MNHEY, CDR2 SVGEGT. In DNA form, the CDR3 reads TGTGCCAGCAGTTACGCGGACAGGGTCGTGGGCTACACCTTC. It is translated as CASSYADRVVGYTF.

This chain connects TRBV18 to TRBJ1-1; possible D gene TRBD1, 5 bases. CDR1 is KGHSH and CDR2 is LQKENI in the germline V gene. The CDR3 covers 15 residues. With 3 bases removed from V and 2 bases from J, the gap between germline ends came to 13 bases. CDR3: CASSPQGPVNTEAFF. The CDR3 coding sequence is TGTGCCAGCTCACCGCAGGGCCCGGTAAACACTGAAGCTTTCTTT.

This chain connects TRBV24-1 to TRBJ2-2; unclear D gene. V was trimmed by 4 bases and J by 4 bases, leaving 9 bases between them. CDR3 length: 14 residues. From germline, CDR1 is KGHDR and CDR2 SFDVKD. The DNA for the CDR3 is TGTGCCACCAGTGACGGCAGAGGCACCGGGGAGCTGTTTTTT. It translates to CATSDGRGTGELFF.

The rearrangement uses TRBV6-5 and TRBJ2-2, with 9 positions matching TRBD1. Trimming removed 4 bases from V and 5 bases from J; junction bases left unmatched: 5. The CDR3 consists of 15 residues. Germline V gene sequence: CDR1 MNHEY, CDR2 SVGAGI. The CDR3 sequence: CASSSGQGITGELFF. CDR3 DNA: TGTGCCAGCAGTTCGGGACAGGGCATAACCGGGGAGCTGTTTTTT.

This clone has just one count. The chain carries TRBV3-1 (or the pseudogene TRBV3-2) and TRBJ2-5, with 10 bases fitting TRBD2. This CDR3 comprises 15 residues. Germline trimming cut 1 base from V and 5 bases from J; bases unmatched to any gene: 4. CDR1 and CDR2 (germline): LGHDT, YNNKEL (reference sequence). CDR3 bases: TGTGCCAGCAGCCAAGGGACTAGCGGACTGGAGACCCAGTACTTC. Translated, it gives CASSQGTSGLETQYF.

The chain carries TRBV7-9 and TRBJ2-7; D remains ambiguous. This CDR3 contains 13 residues. With 1 base removed from V and 0 bases from J, the gap between germline ends came to 4 bases. Per the germline V gene, CDR1 is SEHNR and CDR2 is FQNEAQ (reference sequence). The CDR3 DNA reads as TGTGCCAGCAGCTTAGGTCGCTCCTACGAGCAGTACTTC. It encodes CASSLGRSYEQYF.

The chain recombines TRBV9 with TRBJ1-1; the D gene is possibly TRBD1 (6 bases). This CDR3 is 14 amino acids long. CDR1 is SGDLS, CDR2 YYNGEE, per germline. The V gene lost 1 base and the J gene lost 5 bases, with 12 bases spanning the gap. Here the CDR3 DNA reads TGTGCCAGCAGCGTATCGGGGAGGGGGACTGAAGCTTTCTTT. Protein: CASSVSGRGTEAFF.

This chain connects TRBV19 to TRBJ1-1; 8 nucleotides match TRBD1. Germline CDR1 LNHDA, CDR2 SQIVND (reference sequence). This CDR3 contains 15 residues. V shed 5 bases and J 3 bases; nucleotides not matched to a gene: 8. The CDR3 is CASSPGRQGHTEAFF. DNA of the CDR3: TGTGCCAGTAGTCCCGGTCGACAGGGGCACACTGAAGCTTTCTTT.

CDR3: CASRPGQGAGQFF. CDR3 in DNA: TGTGCCAGCAGACCGGGACAGGGGGCTGGGCAGTTCTTC. The chain carries TRBV12-3 or TRBV12-4 and TRBJ2-1; 12 bases line up with TRBD1. The CDR3 has 13 residues. The J segment lost 12 bases and the V segment lost 6 bases, leaving 6 bases of the junction unmatched.

The rearrangement links TRBV7-6 to TRBJ2-1; the D gene is possibly TRBD2 (5 bases). Germline loops: CDR1 SGHVS, CDR2 FNYEAQ. The CDR3 has 15 amino acids. Trimming shortened V by 5 bases and J by 2 bases, and 13 bases separated the two germline ends. Here the CDR3 reads CASSRADVTYNEQFF. Written as DNA, the CDR3 is TGTGCCAGCAGCCGAGCGGACGTAACCTACAATGAGCAGTTCTTC.